This entry features one TCR beta chain sequence. Its antigen is still unknown. The source of the sample is a study of cytomegalovirus exposure and HLA in healthy donors. Both 60 Vbeta primers and 13 Jbeta primers went into the PCR. The table came from immunoSEQ multiplex PCR; TCRdb's copy has only in-frame clones and leaves some out. The table lists 95,000 to 100,000 clones, 76% of them singletons. The CDR3 covers 14 residues. Between the trimmed V and J ends, which lost 4 bases and 1 base, there was a span of 10 bases. CDR1 and CDR2 (germline): ENHRY, SYGVKD. Study-wide results and caveats: Many donors shared some public TCRs, even though most TCR sequences were rare. Being productive about 90% or about 30% of the time was typical of most TCR beta V segments in an earlier analysis. Upon later analysis, HLA-associated TCR beta chains proved more clonally expanded than other, equally common chains. Later analysis showed TCR association rates varying by HLA locus, highest for DRB1 and lowest for HLA-C.

This clonotype was obtained from a man in his forties in good health and CMV-seronegative. The chain carries TRBV10-3 and TRBJ2-5; possibly TRBD2 for D (5 bases). Sample: PBMCs. The CDR3 DNA follows: TGTGCCATCAGTGGAGAAGGACTCCAAGAGACCCAGTACTTC. Translation: CAISGEGLQETQYF.